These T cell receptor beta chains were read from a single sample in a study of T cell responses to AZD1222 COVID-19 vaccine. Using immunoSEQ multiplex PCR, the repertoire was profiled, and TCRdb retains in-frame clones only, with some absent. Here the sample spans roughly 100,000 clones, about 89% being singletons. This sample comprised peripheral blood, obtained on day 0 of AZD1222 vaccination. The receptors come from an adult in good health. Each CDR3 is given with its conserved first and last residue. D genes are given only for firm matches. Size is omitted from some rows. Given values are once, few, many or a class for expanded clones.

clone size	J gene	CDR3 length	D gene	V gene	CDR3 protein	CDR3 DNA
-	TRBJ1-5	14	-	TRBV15	CATSRGQVNQPQHF	TGTGCCACCAGCAGAGGACAAGTGAATCAGCCCCAGCATTTT
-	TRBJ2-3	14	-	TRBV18	CASEPQERADTQYF	TGTGCCAGCGAACCACAGGAAAGGGCAGATACGCAGTATTTT
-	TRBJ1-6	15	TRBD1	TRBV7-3	CASSLYGDRGSPLHF	TGTGCCAGCAGCTTATATGGGGACAGGGGTTCACCCCTCCACTTT
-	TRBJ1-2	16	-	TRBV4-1	CASSQRTGHRAYGYTF	TGCGCCAGCAGCCAACGAACGGGACATCGGGCTTATGGCTACACCTTC
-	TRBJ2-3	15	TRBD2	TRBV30	CAWKLAGPLTDTQYF	TGTGCCTGGAAGCTAGCGGGCCCCCTCACAGATACGCAGTATTTT
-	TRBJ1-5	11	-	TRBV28	CASSLSQPQHF	TGTGCCAGCAGTTTATCTCAGCCCCAGCATTTT
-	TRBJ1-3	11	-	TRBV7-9	CASRNRDTIYF	TGTGCCAGCCGGAACCGGGACACCATATATTTT
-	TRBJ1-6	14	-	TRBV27	CASSLSDGGAPLHF	TGTGCCAGCAGTTTATCGGACGGAGGCGCTCCCCTCCACTTT
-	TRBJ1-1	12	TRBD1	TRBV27	CASSPGTAEAFF	TGTGCCAGCAGTCCGGGGACAGCTGAAGCTTTCTTT
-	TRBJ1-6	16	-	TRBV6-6	CASERPGTSYNSPLHF	TGTGCCAGCGAGCGGCCAGGGACCTCCTATAATTCACCCCTCCACTTT
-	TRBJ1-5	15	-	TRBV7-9	CASSLGSSAVEPQHF	TGTGCCAGCAGCTTAGGTTCCTCAGCAGTGGAGCCCCAGCATTTT
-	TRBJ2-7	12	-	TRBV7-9	CASSLGSTEQYF	TGTGCCAGCAGCTTAGGAAGCACCGAGCAGTACTTC
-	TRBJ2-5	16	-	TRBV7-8	CASSFGVGLGEETQYF	TGTGCCAGCAGCTTCGGAGTGGGACTCGGAGAAGAGACCCAGTACTTC
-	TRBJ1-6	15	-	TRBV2	CASSRNGQLNSPLHF	TGTGCCAGCAGTAGGAACGGACAGTTAAATTCACCCCTCCACTTT
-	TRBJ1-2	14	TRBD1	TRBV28	CASSPGDRNYGYTF	TGTGCCAGCAGTCCCGGGGACAGAAACTATGGCTACACCTTC
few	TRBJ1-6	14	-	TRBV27	CASAERGSGSPLHF	TGTGCCAGCGCGGAACGGGGCAGTGGATCACCCCTCCACTTT
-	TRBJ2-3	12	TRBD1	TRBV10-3	CAIAGGSDTQYF	TGTGCCATCGCAGGGGGATCAGATACGCAGTATTTT
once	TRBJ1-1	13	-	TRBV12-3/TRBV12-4	CASSLDRTTEAFF	TGTGCCAGCAGTTTGGACCGAACCACTGAAGCTTTCTTT
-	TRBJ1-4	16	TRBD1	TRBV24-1	CATSDPTGGKDEKLFF	TGTGCCACCAGTGATCCCACAGGGGGCAAGGATGAAAAACTGTTTTTT
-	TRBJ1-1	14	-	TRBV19	CASIDLGDRTEAFF	TGTGCCAGTATCGATCTGGGGGATCGCACTGAAGCTTTCTTT
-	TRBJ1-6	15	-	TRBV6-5	CASSYILTNNSPLHF	TGTGCCAGCAGTTACATATTGACGAATAATTCACCCCTCCACTTT
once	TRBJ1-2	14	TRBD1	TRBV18	CASSPTTGGEGYTF	TGTGCCAGCTCACCCACGACAGGGGGCGAGGGCTACACCTTC
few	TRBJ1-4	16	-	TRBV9	CASSVNSWDTNEKLFF	TGTGCCAGCAGCGTAAATAGCTGGGATACTAATGAAAAACTGTTTTTT
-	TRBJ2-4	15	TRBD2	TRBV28	CASSAHSGLRNIQYF	TGTGCCAGCAGTGCACATAGCGGGCTGCGGAACATTCAGTACTTC
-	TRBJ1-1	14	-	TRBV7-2	CASSLAGGVTEAFF	TGTGCCAGCAGCTTAGCAGGGGGGGTCACTGAAGCTTTCTTT
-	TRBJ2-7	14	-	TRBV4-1	CASSRFSPGDEQYF	TGCGCCAGCAGCCGATTTTCGCCCGGGGACGAGCAGTACTTC
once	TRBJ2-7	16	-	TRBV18	CASSPASRRDSYEQYF	TGTGCCAGCTCACCAGCCTCACGCCGGGACTCCTACGAGCAGTACTTC
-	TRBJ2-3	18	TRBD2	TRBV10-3	CAISEALAGVKSTDTQYF	TGTGCCATCAGTGAGGCACTAGCGGGGGTCAAAAGCACAGATACGCAGTATTTT
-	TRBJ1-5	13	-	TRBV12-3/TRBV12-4	CASSLFGNQPQHF	TGTGCCAGCAGTTTATTTGGGAATCAGCCCCAGCATTTT
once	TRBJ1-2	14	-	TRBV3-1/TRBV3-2	CASSSPWGPYGYTF	TGTGCCAGCAGCTCCCCTTGGGGCCCTTATGGCTACACCTTC
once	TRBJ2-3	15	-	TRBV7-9	CASSTPPAGTDTQYF	TGTGCCAGCAGTACCCCTCCGGCCGGCACAGATACGCAGTATTTT
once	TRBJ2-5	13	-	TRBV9	CASSVSARETQYF	TGTGCCAGCAGCGTAAGTGCCCGGGAGACCCAGTACTTC
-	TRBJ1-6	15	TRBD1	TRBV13	CASSDRQGPGSPLHF	TGTGCCAGCAGCGACCGACAGGGTCCGGGTTCACCCCTCCACTTT
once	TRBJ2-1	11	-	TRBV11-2	CASSPYNEQFF	TGTGCCAGCAGCCCCTACAATGAGCAGTTCTTC